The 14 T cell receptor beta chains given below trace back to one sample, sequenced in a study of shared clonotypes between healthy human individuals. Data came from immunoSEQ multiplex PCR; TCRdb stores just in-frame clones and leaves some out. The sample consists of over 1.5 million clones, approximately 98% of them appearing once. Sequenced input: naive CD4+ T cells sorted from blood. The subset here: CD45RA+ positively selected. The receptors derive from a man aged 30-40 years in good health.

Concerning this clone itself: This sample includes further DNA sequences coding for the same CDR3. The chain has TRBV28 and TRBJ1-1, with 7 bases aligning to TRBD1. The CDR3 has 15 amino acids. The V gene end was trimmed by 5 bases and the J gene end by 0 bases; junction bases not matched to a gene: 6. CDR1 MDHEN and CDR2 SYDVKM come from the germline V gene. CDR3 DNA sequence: TGTGCCAGCAGTCCTGCGACAGGGATGAACACTGAAGCTTTCTTT. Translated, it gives CASSPATGMNTEAFF. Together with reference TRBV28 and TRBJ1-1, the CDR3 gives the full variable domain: DVKVTQSSRYLVKRTGEKVFLECVQDMDHENMFWYRQDPGLGLRLIYFSYDVKMKEKGDIPEGYSVSREKKERFSLILESASTNQTSMYLCASSPATGMNTEAFFGQGTRLTVV.

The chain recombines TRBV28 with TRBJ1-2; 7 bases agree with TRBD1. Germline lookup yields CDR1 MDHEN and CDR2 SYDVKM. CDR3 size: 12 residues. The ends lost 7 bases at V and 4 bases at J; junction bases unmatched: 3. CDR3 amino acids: CASMYRGYGYTF. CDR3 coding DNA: TGTGCCAGCATGTACAGGGGCTATGGCTACACCTTC.

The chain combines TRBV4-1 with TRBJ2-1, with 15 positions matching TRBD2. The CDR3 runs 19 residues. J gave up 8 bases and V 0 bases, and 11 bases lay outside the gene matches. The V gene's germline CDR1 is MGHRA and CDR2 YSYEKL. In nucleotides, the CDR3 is TGCGCCAGCAGCCAAGATAAGCGGACTAGCGGGAGGGCCGTCGATGAGCAGTTCTTC. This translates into CASSQDKRTSGRAVDEQFF.

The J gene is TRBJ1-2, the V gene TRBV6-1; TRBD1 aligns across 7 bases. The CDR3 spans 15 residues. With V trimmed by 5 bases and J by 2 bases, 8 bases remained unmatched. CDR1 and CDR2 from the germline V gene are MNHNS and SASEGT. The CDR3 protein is CASSPRGGTNYGYTF. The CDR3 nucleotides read TGTGCCAGCAGTCCGAGAGGGGGCACAAACTATGGCTACACCTTC.

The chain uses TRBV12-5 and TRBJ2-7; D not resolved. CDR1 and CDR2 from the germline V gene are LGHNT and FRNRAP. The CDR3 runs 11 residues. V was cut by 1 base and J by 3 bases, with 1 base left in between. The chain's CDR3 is CASGLGYEQYF. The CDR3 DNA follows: TGTGCTAGTGGTTTGGGCTACGAGCAGTACTTC.

The CDR3: CASNENLNEQFF. For the CDR3, the DNA is TGTGCCAGCAACGAGAACCTCAATGAGCAGTTCTTC. V gene TRBV6-1 combines with J gene TRBJ2-1; no definite D call. CDR1 is MNHNS, CDR2 SASEGT, per germline. The germline V and J ends were trimmed by 7 bases and 6 bases, with 10 bases remaining between them. The CDR3 contains 12 residues.

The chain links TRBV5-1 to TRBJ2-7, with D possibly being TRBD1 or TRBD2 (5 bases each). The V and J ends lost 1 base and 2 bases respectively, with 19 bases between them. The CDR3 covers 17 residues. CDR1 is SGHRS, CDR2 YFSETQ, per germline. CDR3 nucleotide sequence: TGCGCCAGCAGCTTGAGAGGGGCAGGCGGGCAAACCTACGAGCAGTACTTC. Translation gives CASSLRGAGGQTYEQYF.

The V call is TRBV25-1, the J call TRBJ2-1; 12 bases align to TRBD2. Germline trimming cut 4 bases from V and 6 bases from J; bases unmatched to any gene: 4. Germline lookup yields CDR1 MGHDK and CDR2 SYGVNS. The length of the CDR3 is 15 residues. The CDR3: CASSGLAGVGNEQFF. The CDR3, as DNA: TGTGCCAGCAGTGGACTAGCGGGAGTGGGCAATGAGCAGTTCTTC.

This chain's CDR3 is CASSFRTSGEGDTQYF. DNA for the CDR3: TGTGCCAGCAGCTTCCGGACTAGCGGGGAGGGAGATACGCAGTATTTT. The gene calls are TRBV7-9 and TRBJ2-3; 12 positions agree with TRBD2. This CDR3 spans 16 amino acids. After removal of 3 bases from V and 5 bases from J, the junction contained 6 bases not matched to a gene. Germline V CDR1 and CDR2: SEHNR, FQNEAQ (reference sequence).

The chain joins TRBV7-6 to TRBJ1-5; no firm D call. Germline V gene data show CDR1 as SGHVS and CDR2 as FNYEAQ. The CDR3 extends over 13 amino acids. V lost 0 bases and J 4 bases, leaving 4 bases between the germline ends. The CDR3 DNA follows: TGTGCCAGCAGCTTAGCGCTTAATCAGCCCCAGCATTTT. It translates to CASSLALNQPQHF.

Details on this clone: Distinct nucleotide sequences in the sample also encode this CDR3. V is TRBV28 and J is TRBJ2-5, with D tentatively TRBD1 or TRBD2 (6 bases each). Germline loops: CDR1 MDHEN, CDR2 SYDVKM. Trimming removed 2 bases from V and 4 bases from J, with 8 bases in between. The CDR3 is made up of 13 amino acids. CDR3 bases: TGTGCCAGCAGTTTAGGGGGGCGAGAGACCCAGTACTTC. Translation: CASSLGGRETQYF.

The CDR3: CAWSPGATSGSWNEQFF. CDR3 nucleotide sequence: TGTGCCTGGAGCCCTGGTGCGACTAGCGGGAGTTGGAATGAGCAGTTCTTC. The chain joins TRBV30 to TRBJ2-1, with TRBD2 matching 12 bases. The ends lost 3 bases at V and 7 bases at J; junction bases unmatched: 13. The V gene's germline CDR1 is GTSNPN and CDR2 SVGIG (reference sequence). This CDR3 spans 17 amino acids.

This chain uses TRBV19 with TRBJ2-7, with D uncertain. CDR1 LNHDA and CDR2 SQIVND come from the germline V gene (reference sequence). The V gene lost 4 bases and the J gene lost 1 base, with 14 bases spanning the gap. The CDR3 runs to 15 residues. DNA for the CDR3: TGTGCCAGTAGTACCGAAGCGACGAGTTCCTACGAGCAGTACTTC. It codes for CASSTEATSSYEQYF.

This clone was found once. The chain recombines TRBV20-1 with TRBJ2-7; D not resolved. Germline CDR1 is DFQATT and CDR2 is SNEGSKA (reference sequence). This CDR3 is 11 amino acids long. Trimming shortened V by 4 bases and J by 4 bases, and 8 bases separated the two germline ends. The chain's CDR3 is CSATEIYEQYF. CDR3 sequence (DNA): TGCAGTGCTACCGAGATTTACGAGCAGTACTTC.